This T cell receptor (beta chain) is drawn from a study of blood T cell repertoires in COVID-19. Overall study: There were acute and convalescent COVID-19 samples, and they came from the United States, Italy and Spain.

Germline-derived CDR1 and CDR2 are SQVTM and ANQGSEA. The CDR3 has 14 residues. V shed 6 bases and J shed 2 bases, with 15 bases lying between them. Original data processing: Cell counts per sample came from amplifying reference gene primers. This table comes from immunoSEQ multiplex PCR, and its TCRdb copy is limited to in-frame clones, with some not included. The DNA was the basis for D and trimming; V, J and clone size are from that table. Of 99,000 or so clones listed, about 86% are singletons. This sequence was found in a woman aged 55 to 70 in a cohort sampled during active or convalescent COVID-19. Sequencing input: peripheral blood. The rearrangement uses TRBV29-1 and TRBJ2-3, with a weak D call TRBD2 (7 bases). The DNA of the CDR3 is TGCAGCGTATCCGCGGGGGCCACCACAGATACGCAGTATTTT. This codes for CSVSAGATTDTQYF.